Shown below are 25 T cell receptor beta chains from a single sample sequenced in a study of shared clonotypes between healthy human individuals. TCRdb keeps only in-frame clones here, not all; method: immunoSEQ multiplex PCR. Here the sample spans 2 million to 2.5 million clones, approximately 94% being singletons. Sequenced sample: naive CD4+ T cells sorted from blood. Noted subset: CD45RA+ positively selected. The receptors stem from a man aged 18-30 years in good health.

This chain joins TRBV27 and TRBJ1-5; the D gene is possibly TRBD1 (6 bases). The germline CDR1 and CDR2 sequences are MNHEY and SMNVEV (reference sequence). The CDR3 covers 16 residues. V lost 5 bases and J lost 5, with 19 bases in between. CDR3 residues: CASSPGPGGADQPQHF. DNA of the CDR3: TGTGCCAGCAGTCCCGGCCCGGGGGGCGCGGATCAGCCCCAGCATTTT.

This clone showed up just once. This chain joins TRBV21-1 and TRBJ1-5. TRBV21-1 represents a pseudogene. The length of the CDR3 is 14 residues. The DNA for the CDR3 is TGTGCCAGCAGCAATGGGAGGGTAAATCAGCCCCAGCATTTT. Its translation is CASSNGRVNQPQHF.

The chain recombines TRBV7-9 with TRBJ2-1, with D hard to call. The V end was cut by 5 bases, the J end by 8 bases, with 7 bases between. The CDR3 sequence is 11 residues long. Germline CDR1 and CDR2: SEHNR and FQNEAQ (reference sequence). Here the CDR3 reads CASSTTYEQFF. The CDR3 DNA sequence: TGTGCCAGCAGCACCACGTATGAGCAGTTCTTC.

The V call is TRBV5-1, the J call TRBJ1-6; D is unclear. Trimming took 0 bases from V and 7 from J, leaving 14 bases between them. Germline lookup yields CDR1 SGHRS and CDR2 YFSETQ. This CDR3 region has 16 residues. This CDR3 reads CASSLVPGTVNSPLHF. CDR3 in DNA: TGCGCCAGCAGCTTGGTTCCGGGTACGGTGAATTCACCCCTCCACTTT.

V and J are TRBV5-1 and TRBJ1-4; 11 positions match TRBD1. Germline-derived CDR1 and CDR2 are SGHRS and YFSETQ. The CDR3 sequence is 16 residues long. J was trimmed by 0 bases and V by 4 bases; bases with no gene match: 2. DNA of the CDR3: TGCGCCAGCAGCAAGGACAGGGGGCCAACTAATGAAAAACTGTTTTTT. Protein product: CASSKDRGPTNEKLFF.

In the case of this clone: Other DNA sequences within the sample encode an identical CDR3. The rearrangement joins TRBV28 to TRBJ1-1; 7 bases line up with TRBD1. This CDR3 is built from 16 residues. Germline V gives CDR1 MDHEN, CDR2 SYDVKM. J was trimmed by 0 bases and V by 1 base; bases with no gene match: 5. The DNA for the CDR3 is TGTGCCAGCAGTTTATCTACCGGGACAGTGAACACTGAAGCTTTCTTT. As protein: CASSLSTGTVNTEAFF. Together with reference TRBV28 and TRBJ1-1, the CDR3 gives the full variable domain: DVKVTQSSRYLVKRTGEKVFLECVQDMDHENMFWYRQDPGLGLRLIYFSYDVKMKEKGDIPEGYSVSREKKERFSLILESASTNQTSMYLCASSLSTGTVNTEAFFGQGTRLTVV.

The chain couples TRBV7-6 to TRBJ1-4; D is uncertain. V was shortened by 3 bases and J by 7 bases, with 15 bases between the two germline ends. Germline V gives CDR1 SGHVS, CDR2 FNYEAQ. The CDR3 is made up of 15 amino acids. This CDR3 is CASSLGLGGGEKLFF. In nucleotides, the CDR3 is TGTGCCAGCAGCTTGGGCCTGGGCGGCGGTGAAAAACTGTTTTTT. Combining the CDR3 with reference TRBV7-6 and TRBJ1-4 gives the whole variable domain GAGVSQSPRYKVTKRGQDVALRCDPISGHVSLYWYRQALGQGPEFLTYFNYEAQQDKSGLPNDRFSAERPEGSISTLTIQRTEQRDSAMYRCASSLGLGGGEKLFFGSGTQLSVL.

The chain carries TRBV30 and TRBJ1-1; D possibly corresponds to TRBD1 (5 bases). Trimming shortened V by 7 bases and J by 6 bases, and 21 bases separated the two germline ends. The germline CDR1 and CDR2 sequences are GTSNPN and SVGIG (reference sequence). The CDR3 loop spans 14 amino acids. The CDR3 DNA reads TGTGCCTCGGCAGGGAATGTGTTTAGCTCTGAAGCTTTCTTT. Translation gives CASAGNVFSSEAFF.

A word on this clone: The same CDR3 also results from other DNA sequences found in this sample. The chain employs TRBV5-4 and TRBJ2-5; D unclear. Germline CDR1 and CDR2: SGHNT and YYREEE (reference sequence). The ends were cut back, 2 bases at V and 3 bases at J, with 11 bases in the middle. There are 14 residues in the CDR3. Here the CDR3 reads CASSLPGREETQYF. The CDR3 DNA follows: TGTGCCAGCAGCTTACCCGGTAGGGAAGAGACCCAGTACTTC.

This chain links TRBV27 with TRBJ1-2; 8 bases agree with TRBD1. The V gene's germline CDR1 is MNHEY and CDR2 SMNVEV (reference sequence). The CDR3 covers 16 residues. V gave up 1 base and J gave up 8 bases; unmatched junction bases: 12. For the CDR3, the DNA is TGTGCCAGCAGTTTATACGGCGAGACAGGGGCGGGAGGCTACACCTTC. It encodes CASSLYGETGAGGYTF.

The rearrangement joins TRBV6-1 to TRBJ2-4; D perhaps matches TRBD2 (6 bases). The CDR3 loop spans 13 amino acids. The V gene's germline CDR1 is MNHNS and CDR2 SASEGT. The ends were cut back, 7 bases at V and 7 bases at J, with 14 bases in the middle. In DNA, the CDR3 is TGTGCCAGCACCCCGGAGGGTAGGAACATTCAGTACTTC. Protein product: CASTPEGRNIQYF.

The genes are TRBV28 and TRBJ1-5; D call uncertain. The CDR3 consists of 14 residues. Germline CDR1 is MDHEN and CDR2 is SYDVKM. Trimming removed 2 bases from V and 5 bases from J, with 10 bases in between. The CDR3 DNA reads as TGTGCCAGCAGTTTAGGGCCTCTGTATCAGCCCCAGCATTTT. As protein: CASSLGPLYQPQHF.

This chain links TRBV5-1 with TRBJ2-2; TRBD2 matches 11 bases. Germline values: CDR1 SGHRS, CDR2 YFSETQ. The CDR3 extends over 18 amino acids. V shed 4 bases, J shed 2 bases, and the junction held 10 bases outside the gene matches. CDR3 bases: TGCGCCAGCAGCCCTGGGACTAGCGGAGGTTCTAACACCGGGGAGCTGTTTTTT. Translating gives CASSPGTSGGSNTGELFF.

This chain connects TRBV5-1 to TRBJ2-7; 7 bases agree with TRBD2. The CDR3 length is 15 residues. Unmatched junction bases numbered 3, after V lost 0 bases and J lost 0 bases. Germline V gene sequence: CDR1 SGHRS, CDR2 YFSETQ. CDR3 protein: CASSLALAASYEQYF. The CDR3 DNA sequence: TGCGCCAGCAGCTTGGCGCTAGCGGCCTCCTACGAGCAGTACTTC.

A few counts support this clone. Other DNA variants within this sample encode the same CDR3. The CDR3 is CASSPQGAGANVLTF. The CDR3 region has the DNA TGTGCCAGCTCACCACAGGGGGCTGGGGCCAACGTCCTGACTTTC. The rearrangement links TRBV18 to TRBJ2-6; maybe TRBD1 (6 bases). V was shortened by 1 base and J by 2 bases, with 6 bases between the two germline ends. Germline V gene sequence: CDR1 KGHSH, CDR2 LQKENI. This CDR3 comprises 15 residues.

This CDR3 reads CASSLDSRIQETQYF. CDR3 DNA: TGTGCCAGCAGCTTAGATTCTAGGATCCAAGAGACCCAGTACTTC. The V and J genes are TRBV11-2 and TRBJ2-5; D ambiguous. The germline V and J ends were trimmed by 0 bases and 1 base, with 9 bases remaining between them. Germline-derived CDR1 and CDR2 are SGHAT and FQNNGV. The CDR3 consists of 15 residues.

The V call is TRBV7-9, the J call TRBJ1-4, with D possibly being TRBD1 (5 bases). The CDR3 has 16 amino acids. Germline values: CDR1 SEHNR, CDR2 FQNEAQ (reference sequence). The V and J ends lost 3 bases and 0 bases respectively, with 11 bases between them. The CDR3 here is CASSLGQAATNEKLFF. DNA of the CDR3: TGTGCCAGCAGCTTGGGGCAGGCAGCAACTAATGAAAAACTGTTTTTT. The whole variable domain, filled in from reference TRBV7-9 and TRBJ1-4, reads DTGVSQNPRHKITKRGQNVTFRCDPISEHNRLYWYRQTLGQGPEFLTYFQNEAQLEKSRLLSDRFSAERPKGSFSTLEIQRTEQGDSAMYLCASSLGQAATNEKLFFGSGTQLSVL.

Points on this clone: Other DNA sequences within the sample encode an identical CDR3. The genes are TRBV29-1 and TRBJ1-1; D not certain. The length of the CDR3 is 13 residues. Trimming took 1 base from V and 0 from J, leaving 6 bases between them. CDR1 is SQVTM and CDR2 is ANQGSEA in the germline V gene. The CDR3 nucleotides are TGCAGCGTTGAAGGCCAGATGAACACTGAAGCTTTCTTT. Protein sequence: CSVEGQMNTEAFF.

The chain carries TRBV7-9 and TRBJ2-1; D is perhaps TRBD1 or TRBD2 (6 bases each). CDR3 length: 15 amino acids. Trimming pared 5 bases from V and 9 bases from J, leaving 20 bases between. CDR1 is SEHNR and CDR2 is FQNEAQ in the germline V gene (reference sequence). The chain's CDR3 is CASSEVRLGGIEQFF. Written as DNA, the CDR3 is TGTGCCAGCAGCGAAGTCCGTTTGGGGGGCATTGAGCAGTTCTTC.

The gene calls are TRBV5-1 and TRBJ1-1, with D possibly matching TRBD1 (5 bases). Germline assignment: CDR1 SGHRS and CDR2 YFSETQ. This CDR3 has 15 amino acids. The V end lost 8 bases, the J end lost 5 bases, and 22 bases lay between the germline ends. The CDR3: CASLKYSPGGTEAFF. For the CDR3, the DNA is TGCGCCAGTCTTAAGTACAGCCCCGGGGGGACTGAAGCTTTCTTT.

CDR3 DNA: TGTGCCAGCAGCTTATTCAGGAGCTCCTACGAGCAGTACTTC. It encodes CASSLFRSSYEQYF. The chain uses TRBV5-6 and TRBJ2-7; D gene uncertain. The germline V and J ends were trimmed by 2 bases and 0 bases, with 9 bases remaining between them. The germline CDR1 and CDR2 sequences are SGHDT and YYEEEE. There are 14 residues in the CDR3.

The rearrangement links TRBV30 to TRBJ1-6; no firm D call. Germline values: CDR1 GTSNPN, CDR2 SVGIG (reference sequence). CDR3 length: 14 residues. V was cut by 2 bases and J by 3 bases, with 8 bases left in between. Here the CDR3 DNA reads TGTGCCTGGAGTTCCGAGCTCTATAATTCACCCCTCCACTTT. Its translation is CAWSSELYNSPLHF.

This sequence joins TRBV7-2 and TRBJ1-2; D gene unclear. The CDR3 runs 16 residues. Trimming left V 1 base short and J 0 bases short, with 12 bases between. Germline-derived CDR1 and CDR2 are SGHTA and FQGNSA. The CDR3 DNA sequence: TGTGCCAGCAGCTTAGTAGTCTCCAGAGCTAACTATGGCTACACCTTC. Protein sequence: CASSLVVSRANYGYTF.

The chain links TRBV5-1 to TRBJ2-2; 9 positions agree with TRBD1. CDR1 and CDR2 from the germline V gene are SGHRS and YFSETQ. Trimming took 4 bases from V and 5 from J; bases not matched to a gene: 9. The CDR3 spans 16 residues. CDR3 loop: CASSLLGQGPTGELFF. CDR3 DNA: TGCGCCAGCAGCCTGCTCGGACAGGGGCCTACCGGGGAGCTGTTTTTT.

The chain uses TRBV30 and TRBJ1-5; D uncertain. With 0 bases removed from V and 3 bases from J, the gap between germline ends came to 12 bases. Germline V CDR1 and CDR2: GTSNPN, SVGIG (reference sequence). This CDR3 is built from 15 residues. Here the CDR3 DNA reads TGTGCCTGGAGTGTACCCGGGAGGGTCAATCAGCCCCAGCATTTT. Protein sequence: CAWSVPGRVNQPQHF.